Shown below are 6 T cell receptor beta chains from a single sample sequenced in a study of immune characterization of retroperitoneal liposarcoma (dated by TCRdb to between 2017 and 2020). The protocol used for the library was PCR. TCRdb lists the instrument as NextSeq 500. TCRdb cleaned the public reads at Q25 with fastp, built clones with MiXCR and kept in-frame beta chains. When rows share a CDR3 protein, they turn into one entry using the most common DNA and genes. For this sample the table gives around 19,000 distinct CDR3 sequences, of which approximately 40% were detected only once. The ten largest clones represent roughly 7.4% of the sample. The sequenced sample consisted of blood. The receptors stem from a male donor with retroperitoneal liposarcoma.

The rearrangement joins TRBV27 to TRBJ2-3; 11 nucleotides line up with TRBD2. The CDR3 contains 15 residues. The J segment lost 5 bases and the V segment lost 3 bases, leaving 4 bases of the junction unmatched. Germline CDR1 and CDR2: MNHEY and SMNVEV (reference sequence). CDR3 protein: CASSFGLAGQDTQYF. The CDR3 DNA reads TGTGCCAGCAGTTTTGGACTAGCGGGCCAAGATACGCAGTATTTT.

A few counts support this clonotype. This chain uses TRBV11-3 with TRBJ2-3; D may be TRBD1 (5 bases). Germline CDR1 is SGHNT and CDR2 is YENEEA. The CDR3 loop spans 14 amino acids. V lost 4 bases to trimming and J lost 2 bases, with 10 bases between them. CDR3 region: CASSSAGNTDTQYF. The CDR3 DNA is TGTGCCAGCAGCTCGGCAGGGAACACAGATACGCAGTATTTT.

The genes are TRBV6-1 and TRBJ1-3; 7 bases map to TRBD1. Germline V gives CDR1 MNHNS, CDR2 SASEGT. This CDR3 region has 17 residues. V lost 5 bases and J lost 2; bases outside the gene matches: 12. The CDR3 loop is CASSPLGQGVTGNTIYF. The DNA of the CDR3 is TGTGCCAGCAGTCCCCTCGGTCAGGGGGTGACTGGAAACACCATATATTTT.

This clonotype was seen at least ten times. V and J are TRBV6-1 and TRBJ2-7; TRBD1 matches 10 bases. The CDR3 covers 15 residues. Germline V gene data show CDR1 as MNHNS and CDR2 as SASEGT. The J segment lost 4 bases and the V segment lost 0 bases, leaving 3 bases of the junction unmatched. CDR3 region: CASSEAGTGAYEQYF. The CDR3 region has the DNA TGTGCCAGCAGTGAAGCTGGGACAGGGGCGTACGAGCAGTACTTC.

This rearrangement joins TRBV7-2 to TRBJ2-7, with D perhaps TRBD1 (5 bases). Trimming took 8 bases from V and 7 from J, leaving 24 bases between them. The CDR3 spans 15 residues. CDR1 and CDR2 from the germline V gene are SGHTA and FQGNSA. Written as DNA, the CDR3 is TGTGCCAGCGGCCCTTTGTCTGGGGCCTACGATGAGCAGTACTTC. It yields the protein CASGPLSGAYDEQYF.

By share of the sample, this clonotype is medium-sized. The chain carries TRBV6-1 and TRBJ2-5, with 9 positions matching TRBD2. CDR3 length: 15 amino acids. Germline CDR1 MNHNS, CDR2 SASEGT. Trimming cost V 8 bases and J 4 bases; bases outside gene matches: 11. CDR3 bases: TGTGCCAGCTCATGGATAGCGGGAGAAGCAGAGACCCAGTACTTC. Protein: CASSWIAGEAETQYF.